What follows are 31 T cell receptor beta chains derived from one specimen sequenced in a study of cytomegalovirus exposure and HLA in healthy donors. Assay used: immunoSEQ multiplex PCR; TCRdb lists only in-frame clones, some missing. The sample holds some 260,000 clones, about nine tenths seen once. Sequencing used PBMCs. The receptor set was obtained from a woman aged 25 to 45 in good health and CMV-seronegative.

The CDR3 loop is CASSENPLGAGELFF. The CDR3 DNA follows: TGTGCCAGCAGTGAGAACCCTCTGGGCGCCGGGGAGCTGTTTTTT. The V call is TRBV25-1, the J call TRBJ2-2, with D unclear. CDR1 and CDR2 from the germline V gene are MGHDK and SYGVNS. V shed 3 bases and J shed 6 bases, with 14 bases lying between them. The CDR3 is made up of 15 amino acids.

The V call is TRBV5-1, the J call TRBJ2-5, with D maybe TRBD2 (6 bases). Trimming took off 4 bases at V and 4 bases at J, with 20 bases between the two ends. Germline V gene data show CDR1 as SGHRS and CDR2 as YFSETQ. The CDR3 totals 16 residues. Written as DNA, the CDR3 is TGCGCCAGCAGCCTCCCGTGGGAGCGGGCTGGAGAGACCCAGTACTTC. Translated, it gives CASSLPWERAGETQYF.

The V and J genes are TRBV7-2 and TRBJ2-7; 14 bases are a match to TRBD2. CDR3 length: 15 amino acids. From germline, CDR1 is SGHTA and CDR2 FQGNSA. The trim removed 6 bases at V and 7 bases at J, leaving 8 bases unmatched. CDR3 in DNA: TGTGCCAGCAGGCCGGGACTAGCGGGGGCGCAGGAGCAGTACTTC. Protein: CASRPGLAGAQEQYF.

V gene TRBV9 combines with J gene TRBJ2-1; D may be TRBD1 (5 bases). V lost 2 bases to trimming and J lost 1 base, with 13 bases between them. The CDR3 covers 16 residues. Germline assignment: CDR1 SGDLS and CDR2 YYNGEE. This CDR3 reads CASSVTAAVSYNEQFF. The DNA of the CDR3 is TGTGCCAGCAGCGTGACAGCCGCCGTATCCTACAATGAGCAGTTCTTC.

The gene calls are TRBV2 and TRBJ2-2, with D uncertain. V was clipped by 6 bases and J by 6 bases, with 14 bases between them. The germline V gene encodes CDR1 SNHLY and CDR2 FYNNEI. CDR3 size: 14 residues. CDR3 loop: CASRAQGVSGELFF. CDR3 bases: TGTGCCAGCAGGGCCCAAGGTGTATCCGGGGAGCTGTTTTTT.

V gene TRBV27 combines with J gene TRBJ2-7; 9 bases line up with TRBD1. This CDR3 is built from 15 residues. The germline gives CDR1 MNHEY, CDR2 SMNVEV (reference sequence). V lost 5 bases and J lost 3; bases outside the gene matches: 8. The CDR3: CASSLVGTGYYEQYF. DNA for the CDR3: TGTGCCAGCAGTCTAGTTGGGACAGGGTACTACGAGCAGTACTTC.

This chain links TRBV5-6 with TRBJ2-2; TRBD2 matches 8 bases. The CDR3 loop spans 16 amino acids. Unmatched junction bases numbered 12, after V lost 6 bases and J lost 5 bases. Germline V gene lookup returns CDR1 SGHDT and CDR2 YYEEEE. This CDR3 reads CASTPRGAVKTGELFF. CDR3 sequence (DNA): TGTGCCAGCACCCCGCGGGGGGCGGTAAAGACCGGGGAGCTGTTTTTT.

The chain carries TRBV5-8 and TRBJ1-2, with 9 positions matching TRBD1. This CDR3 has 18 amino acids. Per germline, CDR1 SGHTS and CDR2 YDEGEE. With V trimmed by 4 bases and J by 5 bases, 18 bases remained unmatched. The CDR3 nucleotides read TGTGCCAGCAGCGGGACTACAGGGGGCAGGTACGACGCTTATGGCTACACCTTC. Protein product: CASSGTTGGRYDAYGYTF. Using reference TRBV5-8 and TRBJ1-2 for the parts outside the CDR3, the full variable domain is EAGVTQSPTHLIKTRGQQATLRCSPISGHTSVYWYQQALGLGLQFLLWYDEGEERNRGNFPPRFSGRQFPNYSSELNVNALELEDSALYLCASSGTTGGRYDAYGYTFGSGTRLTVV.

The chain combines TRBV4-3 with TRBJ1-1; no clear D gene. Trimming pared 3 bases from V and 3 bases from J, leaving 17 bases between. CDR3 length: 16 residues. CDR1 is LGHNA, CDR2 YSLEER, per germline. DNA of the CDR3: TGCGCCAGCAGCCATGCCTCGACTTTTGGCGACACTGAAGCTTTCTTT. Protein: CASSHASTFGDTEAFF.

The CDR3: CSVGGTGAHYEQYF. CDR3 DNA: TGCAGCGTTGGAGGGACAGGGGCTCACTACGAGCAGTACTTC. V usage is TRBV29-1 and J usage is TRBJ2-7; 10 nucleotides line up with TRBD1. V was pared by 4 bases and J by 3 bases, with 6 bases of the junction left unmatched. The CDR3 consists of 14 residues. Germline lookup yields CDR1 SQVTM and CDR2 ANQGSEA.

The J gene is TRBJ2-3, the V gene TRBV4-3; D remains ambiguous. Deletions cut 5 bases from V and 4 bases from J, with 13 bases between. The CDR3 sequence is 14 residues long. Per the germline V gene, CDR1 is LGHNA and CDR2 is YSLEER. CDR3 coding DNA: TGCGCCAGCAGCATCCGGGTCCGTTCAGATACGCAGTATTTT. This encodes CASSIRVRSDTQYF.

This rearrangement joins TRBV4-1 to TRBJ2-7; TRBD1 agrees at 7 bases. Unmatched junction bases numbered 8, after V lost 0 bases and J lost 0 bases. The CDR3 length is 17 residues. CDR1 MGHRA and CDR2 YSYEKL come from the germline V gene. CDR3 region: CASSQDLETGSSYEQYF. In DNA, the CDR3 is TGCGCCAGCAGCCAAGATCTAGAGACAGGGTCCTCCTACGAGCAGTACTTC.

This chain links TRBV27 with TRBJ2-1; unclear D gene. The CDR3 sequence is 12 residues long. Germline V gene data show CDR1 as MNHEY and CDR2 as SMNVEV (reference sequence). V lost 1 base and J 6 bases, leaving 4 bases between the germline ends. The CDR3 loop reads CASSLWGNEQFF. The CDR3 nucleotides read TGTGCCAGCAGTTTATGGGGCAATGAGCAGTTCTTC.

V is TRBV27 and J is TRBJ1-1, with D unclear. Between the trimmed V and J ends, which lost 0 bases and 4 bases, there was a span of 6 bases. Germline CDR1 is MNHEY and CDR2 is SMNVEV (reference sequence). There are 13 residues in the CDR3. The CDR3 bases are TGTGCCAGCAGTTTATCAGCCGTCACTGAAGCTTTCTTT. Amino acids: CASSLSAVTEAFF.

Points on this clone: At one end the junction does not follow the germline gene, possibly because of a read error. The chain combines TRBV9 with TRBJ2-7, with D unresolved. The CDR3 sequence is 13 residues long. CDR1 SGDLS and CDR2 YYNGEE come from the germline V gene. The CDR3 loop is CASTVRVFYEQYF. CDR3 in DNA: TGTGCCAGCACCGTAAGGGTTTTCTACGAGCAGTACTTC.

A single count supports this clone. V and J are TRBV5-1 and TRBJ2-5, with 14 nucleotides matching TRBD2. The CDR3 consists of 18 residues. Germline CDR1 SGHRS, CDR2 YFSETQ. V lost 5 bases and J lost 2; bases outside the gene matches: 11. CDR3 region: CASRGGLAGGGRQETQYF. The CDR3, as DNA: TGCGCCAGCAGGGGAGGACTAGCGGGAGGCGGTCGGCAAGAGACCCAGTACTTC.

This clone was seen a single time. The chain couples TRBV2 to TRBJ2-1; D is perhaps TRBD1 or TRBD2 (5 bases each). The germline gives CDR1 SNHLY, CDR2 FYNNEI. Trimming took off 10 bases at V and 5 bases at J, with 15 bases between the two ends. CDR3 length equals 13 residues. The CDR3 loop is CAIPGPGNNEQFF. The CDR3 nucleotides read TGTGCCATACCGGGACCCGGGAACAATGAGCAGTTCTTC.

This rearrangement joins TRBV29-1 to TRBJ1-5, with 10 bases identical to TRBD1. CDR1 SQVTM and CDR2 ANQGSEA come from the germline V gene. The CDR3 is 13 residues long. V lost 7 bases and J lost 6; bases outside the gene matches: 6. The CDR3 sequence: CSGAGQGPQPQHF. DNA for the CDR3: TGCAGCGGGGCGGGACAGGGGCCTCAGCCCCAGCATTTT.

Concerning this clone: An end of the junction does not agree with germline; a read error may underlie this. The V call is TRBV25-1, the J call TRBJ2-5, with D uncertain. Germline CDR1 MGHDK, CDR2 SYGVNS. This CDR3 region has 14 residues. CDR3 protein: CASSLTRAQGTQYF. The DNA of the CDR3 is TGTGCCAGCAGCCTGACACGGGCCCAAGGGACCCAGTACTTC.

V usage is TRBV19 and J usage is TRBJ2-7; 7 nucleotides line up with TRBD2. Germline CDR1 is LNHDA and CDR2 is SQIVND (reference sequence). J lost 5 bases, V lost 6 bases, and 7 bases had no gene match. CDR3 size: 13 residues. CDR3 sequence: CASRETSFHEQYF. The CDR3, as DNA: TGTGCCAGTAGAGAGACTAGCTTCCACGAGCAGTACTTC.

A single count supports this clone. This chain uses TRBV5-1 with TRBJ2-1; D remains unclear. Deletions cut 1 base from V and 9 bases from J, with 20 bases between. The CDR3 runs to 16 residues. Germline V lookup: CDR1 SGHRS, CDR2 YFSETQ. The CDR3 DNA reads as TGCGCCAGCAGCTTGTCCGTACAAAGTGGGGTCCGTGAGCAGTTCTTC. Amino acid sequence: CASSLSVQSGVREQFF.

This chain links TRBV14 with TRBJ2-1; D ambiguous. In germline, CDR1 is SGHDN, CDR2 FVKESK. There are 14 residues in the CDR3. The ends were cut back, 0 bases at V and 3 bases at J, with 6 bases in the middle. The CDR3 DNA sequence: TGTGCCAGCAGCCAAGAGGCGAACTACAATGAGCAGTTCTTC. Residues: CASSQEANYNEQFF.

The chain employs TRBV6-6 and TRBJ2-3; perhaps TRBD2 as D (5 bases). Germline V gene lookup returns CDR1 MNHNY and CDR2 SVGAGI (reference sequence). CDR3 length: 14 residues. Trimming took off 8 bases at V and 1 base at J, with 13 bases between the two ends. Here the CDR3 DNA reads TGTGCCAGCGATCGGAATAGCGGCACAGATACGCAGTATTTT. It translates to CASDRNSGTDTQYF.

Written as DNA, the CDR3 is TGTGCCAGCAGTTCGGGACTAGCGGGAGGGAAATACAATGAGCAGTTCTTC. Encoded protein: CASSSGLAGGKYNEQFF. The rearrangement uses TRBV28 and TRBJ2-1, with 16 bases matching TRBD2. Per germline, CDR1 MDHEN and CDR2 SYDVKM. The junction had 4 bases not matched to a gene; V was cut back by 4 bases and J by 4 bases. The CDR3 is 17 amino acids.

This chain links TRBV19 with TRBJ1-5; no definite D call. The germline V gene encodes CDR1 LNHDA and CDR2 SQIVND (reference sequence). Trimming stripped 9 bases from V and 0 bases from J, with 18 bases between. The CDR3 has 16 residues. The CDR3 sequence: CASKKDASVSNQPQHF. The CDR3 region has the DNA TGTGCCAGCAAAAAGGACGCCTCGGTTAGCAATCAGCCCCAGCATTTT.

The rearrangement links TRBV6-5 to TRBJ2-2, with D perhaps given as TRBD1 or TRBD2 (5 bases each). In germline, CDR1 is MNHEY, CDR2 SVGAGI. The CDR3 runs 15 residues. The germline V and J ends were trimmed by 6 bases and 9 bases, with 20 bases remaining between them. CDR3 DNA: TGTGCCAGCAGCAGGACCTTGTTGGGACCTCGGGAGCTGTTTTTT. Protein product: CASSRTLLGPRELFF.

This rearrangement joins TRBV27 to TRBJ2-2; D is unclear. This CDR3 region has 14 residues. CDR1 and CDR2 (germline): MNHEY, SMNVEV (reference sequence). Trimming took 3 bases from V and 5 from J, leaving 10 bases between them. The CDR3 sequence is CASSLARSTGELFF. The CDR3 DNA follows: TGTGCCAGCAGTTTGGCGCGATCTACCGGGGAGCTGTTTTTT.

The chain is built from TRBV15 and TRBJ1-1; no reliable D call. The CDR3 covers 13 residues. Germline V lookup: CDR1 LNHNV, CDR2 YYDKDF (reference sequence). V lost 2 bases, J lost 1 base, and 5 bases lay in between. The CDR3 loop reads CATSRQQNTEAFF. CDR3 sequence (DNA): TGTGCCACCAGCAGACAGCAGAACACTGAAGCTTTCTTT.

J is TRBJ2-3 and V is TRBV29-1; tentative D call: TRBD1 (6 bases). Germline CDR1 is SQVTM and CDR2 is ANQGSEA. Trimming pared 5 bases from V and 6 bases from J, leaving 21 bases between. This CDR3 has 15 residues. The CDR3 is CSVFGGGQNPDTQYF. For the CDR3, the DNA is TGCAGCGTTTTTGGTGGGGGCCAAAACCCCGATACGCAGTATTTT.

The chain links TRBV5-6 to TRBJ2-7; the D gene is possibly TRBD2 (6 bases). CDR3 length: 14 residues. The V end was cut by 4 bases, the J end by 7 bases, with 18 bases between. The germline CDR1 and CDR2 sequences are SGHDT and YYEEEE. CDR3 sequence: CASSPGTHAWEQYF. CDR3 DNA sequence: TGTGCCAGCAGCCCCGGGACTCACGCTTGGGAGCAGTACTTC.

Worth noting for this clone: Additional DNA sequences in this sample encode the identical CDR3. V and J are TRBV5-6 and TRBJ2-2; D gene uncertain. This CDR3 has 12 amino acids. Germline V gene lookup returns CDR1 SGHDT and CDR2 YYEEEE. Trimming removed 4 bases from V and 6 bases from J, with 7 bases in between. CDR3 region: CASSLVAGELFF. CDR3 nucleotide sequence: TGTGCCAGCAGCCTTGTTGCCGGGGAGCTGTTTTTT.